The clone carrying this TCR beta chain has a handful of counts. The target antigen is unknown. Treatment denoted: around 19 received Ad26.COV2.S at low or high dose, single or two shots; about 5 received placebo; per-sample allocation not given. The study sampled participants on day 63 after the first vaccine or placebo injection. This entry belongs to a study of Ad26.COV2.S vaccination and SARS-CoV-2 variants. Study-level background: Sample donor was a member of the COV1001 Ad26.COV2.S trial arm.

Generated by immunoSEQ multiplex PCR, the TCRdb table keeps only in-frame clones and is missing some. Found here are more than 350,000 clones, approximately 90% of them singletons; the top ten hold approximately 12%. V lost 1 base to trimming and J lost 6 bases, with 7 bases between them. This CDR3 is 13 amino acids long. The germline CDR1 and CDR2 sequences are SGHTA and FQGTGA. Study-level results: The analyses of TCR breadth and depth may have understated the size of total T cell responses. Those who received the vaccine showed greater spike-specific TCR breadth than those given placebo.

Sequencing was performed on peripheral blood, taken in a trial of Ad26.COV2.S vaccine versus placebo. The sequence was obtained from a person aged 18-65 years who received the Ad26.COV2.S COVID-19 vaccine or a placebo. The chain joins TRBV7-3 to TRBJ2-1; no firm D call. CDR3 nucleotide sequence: TGTGCCAGCAGCTTAAATCCCCTCAATGAGCAGTTCTTC. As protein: CASSLNPLNEQFF.